Shown below are 16 T cell receptor beta chains from a single sample sequenced in a study of multiple sclerosis patients with progressive multifocal leukoencephalopathy. Assay used: immunoSEQ multiplex PCR; TCRdb lists only in-frame clones, some missing. The sample includes around 32,000 clones, around 92% of them seen just once. The time point: before natalizumab initiation. The source material was PBMCs. Source of these receptors: a man aged 25-40 years with multiple sclerosis.

This clone was recorded once. The V call is TRBV19, the J call TRBJ2-5, with D perhaps matching TRBD2 (5 bases). Trimming cost V 2 bases and J 5 bases, with 9 bases left between them. This CDR3 has 13 residues. The germline gives CDR1 LNHDA, CDR2 SQIVND (reference sequence). Here the CDR3 reads CASSIIAQETQYF. The CDR3 bases are TGTGCCAGTAGTATAATAGCGCAGGAGACCCAGTACTTC.

With respect to this clone: Distinct nucleotide sequences in the sample also encode this CDR3. This rearrangement joins TRBV6-5 to TRBJ1-1; TRBD1 might be the D (5 bases). The ends were cut back, 0 bases at V and 1 base at J, with 9 bases in the middle. Germline loops: CDR1 MNHEY, CDR2 SVGAGI. CDR3 size: 15 residues. The CDR3 loop is CASSYSGGWNTEAFF. CDR3 bases: TGTGCCAGCAGTTACTCGGGGGGGTGGAACACTGAAGCTTTCTTT.

The V call is TRBV4-2, the J call TRBJ1-5; TRBD1 might be the D (6 bases). V shed 1 base and J shed 5 bases, with 9 bases lying between them. Germline V gene sequence: CDR1 LGHNA, CDR2 YNFKEQ. The CDR3 is 14 residues long. This chain's CDR3 is CASSQGDNYQPQHF. DNA for the CDR3: TGTGCCAGCAGCCAAGGGGACAACTATCAGCCCCAGCATTTT.

This chain connects TRBV11-2 to TRBJ2-7; 7 nucleotides agree with TRBD1. This CDR3 is 13 amino acids long. After removal of 5 bases from V and 1 base from J, the junction contained 2 bases not matched to a gene. Germline CDR1 is SGHAT and CDR2 is FQNNGV. The CDR3 here is CASSKGQSYEQYF. CDR3 sequence (DNA): TGTGCCAGCAGCAAGGGACAGTCCTACGAGCAGTACTTC.

The chain recombines TRBV27 with TRBJ2-7; possibly TRBD1 for D (6 bases). V lost 6 bases and J 3 bases, leaving 12 bases between the germline ends. The CDR3 extends over 13 amino acids. CDR1 and CDR2 from the germline V gene are MNHEY and SMNVEV (reference sequence). The CDR3 DNA reads as TGTGCCAGCAGGGGACGGACAGTCTACGAGCAGTACTTC. This codes for CASRGRTVYEQYF.

This chain connects TRBV6-1 to TRBJ2-7, with a weak D call TRBD1 (5 bases). The germline V gene encodes CDR1 MNHNS and CDR2 SASEGT. The CDR3 consists of 15 residues. Trimming pared 7 bases from V and 3 bases from J, leaving 19 bases between. The CDR3, as DNA: TGTGCCAGCACTGGGCAGGGTAACATTGACTACGAGCAGTACGTC. Translated, it gives CASTGQGNIDYEQYV.

This clone showed up just once. The CDR3 sequence is CASSVDPIAGVMYNEQFF. In nucleotides, the CDR3 is TGTGCCAGCAGCGTAGATCCGATAGCGGGAGTTATGTACAATGAGCAGTTCTTC. V is TRBV9 and J is TRBJ2-1, with 9 bases aligning to TRBD2. Germline V CDR1 and CDR2: SGDLS, YYNGEE. Unmatched junction bases numbered 11, after V lost 0 bases and J lost 4 bases. The CDR3 runs 18 residues. Drawing the rest from reference TRBV9 and TRBJ2-1, the complete variable domain is DSGVTQTPKHLITATGQRVTLRCSPRSGDLSVYWYQQSLDQGLQFLIQYYNGEERAKGNILERFSAQQFPDLHSELNLSSLELGDSALYFCASSVDPIAGVMYNEQFFGPGTRLTVL.

The J gene is TRBJ2-1, the V gene TRBV7-2; 7 bases match TRBD1. The trim removed 5 bases at V and 4 bases at J, leaving 5 bases unmatched. CDR1 is SGHTA, CDR2 FQGNSA, per germline. The CDR3 is made up of 14 amino acids. The CDR3, as DNA: TGTGCCAGCAGCCCCCGGGACAGATACAATGAGCAGTTCTTC. Protein: CASSPRDRYNEQFF.

The rearrangement links TRBV7-8 to TRBJ2-7; TRBD2 is a possible D gene (5 bases). CDR3 size: 15 residues. V was trimmed by 1 base and J by 3 bases, leaving 13 bases between them. The germline gives CDR1 SGHVS, CDR2 FQNEAQ. The CDR3 DNA reads TGTGCCAGCAGCTTAGGTGACTACATCCTCTACGAGCAGTACGTC. It yields the protein CASSLGDYILYEQYV.

The count of this clone is one. The chain is built from TRBV10-3 and TRBJ2-5, with 8 bases lining up with TRBD1. The CDR3 spans 13 residues. CDR1 is ENHRY and CDR2 is SYGVKD in the germline V gene. V lost 9 bases and J lost 0; bases outside the gene matches: 3. The CDR3 region is CAIGQGDQETQYF. CDR3 bases: TGTGCCATTGGACAGGGTGACCAAGAGACCCAGTACTTC.

V is TRBV19 and J is TRBJ1-1; tentative D call: TRBD1 (6 bases). The germline gives CDR1 LNHDA, CDR2 SQIVND (reference sequence). The CDR3 loop spans 14 amino acids. Trimming cost V 5 bases and J 4 bases, with 14 bases left between them. The CDR3 DNA reads as TGTGCCAGTAGTTTATGGACAGTCGGCACTGAAGCTTTCTTT. Residues: CASSLWTVGTEAFF.

The genes are TRBV6-1 and TRBJ2-3, with D maybe TRBD1 (5 bases). The ends were cut back, 2 bases at V and 0 bases at J, with 12 bases in the middle. Germline CDR1 MNHNS, CDR2 SASEGT. The CDR3 has 16 amino acids. The CDR3 is CASSEIGWGSTDTQYF. The CDR3 nucleotides read TGTGCCAGCAGTGAAATAGGTTGGGGCAGCACAGATACGCAGTATTTT.

The J gene is TRBJ2-7, the V gene TRBV7-9, with 9 bases lining up with TRBD2. The ends lost 5 bases at V and 6 bases at J; junction bases unmatched: 11. Germline values: CDR1 SEHNR, CDR2 FQNEAQ (reference sequence). CDR3 length: 15 amino acids. DNA of the CDR3: TGTGCCAGCAGCGGACGGGCAGCGGGAGGTCCCGAGCAGTACTTC. Translating gives CASSGRAAGGPEQYF.

The V and J genes are TRBV11-3 and TRBJ1-1; D is undetermined. This CDR3 has 14 residues. Germline CDR1 is SGHNT and CDR2 is YENEEA. V was cut by 5 bases and J by 1 base, with 11 bases left in between. The CDR3 reads CASSARTANTEAFF. The DNA for the CDR3 is TGTGCCAGCAGCGCCCGGACGGCGAACACTGAAGCTTTCTTT.

The J gene is TRBJ1-1, the V gene TRBV25-1; D unclear. CDR3 length: 17 residues. V was shortened by 0 bases and J by 4 bases, with 18 bases between the two germline ends. Germline CDR1 and CDR2: MGHDK and SYGVNS. The CDR3: CASSEYSFEREVTEAFF. In DNA form, the CDR3 reads TGTGCCAGCAGTGAATACAGCTTCGAGAGGGAGGTCACTGAAGCTTTCTTT.

This chain joins TRBV6-1 and TRBJ1-2; D ambiguous. V was trimmed by 2 bases and J by 6 bases, leaving 10 bases between them. CDR1 MNHNS and CDR2 SASEGT come from the germline V gene. This CDR3 comprises 13 residues. The CDR3 DNA is TGTGCCAGCAGTGAACGCCTTCGTGATGGCTACACCTTC. Residues: CASSERLRDGYTF.